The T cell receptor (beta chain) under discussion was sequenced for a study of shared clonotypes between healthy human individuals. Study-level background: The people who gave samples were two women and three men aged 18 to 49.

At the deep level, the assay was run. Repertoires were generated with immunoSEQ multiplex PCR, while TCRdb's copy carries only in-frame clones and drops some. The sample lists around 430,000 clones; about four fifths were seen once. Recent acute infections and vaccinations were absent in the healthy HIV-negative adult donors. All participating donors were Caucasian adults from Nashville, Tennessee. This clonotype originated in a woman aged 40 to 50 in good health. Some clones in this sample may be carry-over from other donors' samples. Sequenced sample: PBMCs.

CDR3 nucleotide sequence: TGTGTTGTCGGGAGGGCCGACGGGGAGCTGTTTTTT. Its protein is CVVGRADGELFF. The chain recombines TRBV28 with TRBJ2-2; TRBD2 matches at 8 bases. There are 12 residues in the CDR3. Germline CDR1 is MDHEN and CDR2 is SYDVKM.